This TCR beta chain originates from a study of T cells after yellow fever vaccination. At the level of the study: In the case of low-cell-number fractions, SMART-Seq v4 Ultra Low Input was used for preparation.

This clonotype occurred many times. Its antigen is still unknown. TCRdb recomputed calls from the 5' RACE reads with MiXCR, one row per CDR3 protein. The table has approximately 70,000 distinct CDR3 sequences, just over 6.5% seen once; the top ten hold about 39%. Study results and limitations: Most primary-vaccination clones recurred post-booster (more than 95% CD4, 88% CD8).

This sample comprised CD8+ T cells sorted from PBMCs, obtained roughly 46 days after the first yellow fever vaccination. The TCR was taken from a man aged 18 to 30 who received the YFV17D yellow fever vaccine.

The CDR3 loop is CASSYQGGGTGELFF. The CDR3 nucleotides are TGTGCCAGCAGTTATCAAGGTGGAGGCACCGGGGAGCTGTTTTTT. This chain links TRBV6-5 with TRBJ2-2; possible D gene TRBD2, 5 bases. The CDR3 spans 15 residues. In germline, CDR1 is MNHEY, CDR2 SVGAGI. V was cut by 3 bases and J by 4 bases, with 12 bases left in between.